This T cell receptor (beta chain) was obtained from a study of T cell responses to AZD1222 COVID-19 vaccine (dated by TCRdb to 2020 to 2023). The study in broad terms: TCR sequencing was performed for about 250 trial participants, of whom about 200 were given two doses of AZD1222 and some 26 were given two doses of MenACWY control vaccine. Enrollment into the trials was organized by age into subgroups of 18-55, 56-69 and 70-plus years, and those subgroups contained approximately 160, 26 and 62 TCR-sequenced participants, respectively. Overall study results and their limits: Only six AZD1222 recipients were SARS-CoV-2 seropositive at baseline, limiting conclusions about previously exposed vaccinees. The 56-69-year group was small, and its depth increase did not reach significance, likely because of low power. Spike-specific TCR breadth and depth rose significantly after two AZD1222 doses compared with day 0 and with MenACWY recipients. Reportedly, almost half of the unique spike-specific TCRs recognized epitopes lying outside the regions that are mutated in the B.1.351 and B.1.1.7 variants. CD4 TCRs associated with the vaccine covered the entire spike protein, and the dominant responses were in regions 160-218 and 743-854. Because no day 14 peak-response samples were available, repertoires were characterized only after the peak T cell response. Participants were mostly white British and included more females than males, and it was suggested by the authors that clonal diversity may have been underestimated.

Turning to this clone: Its binding antigen is unknown. Nothing much larger sits one base from this clone, and base qualities are not available.

The time point label of this sample denotes: about 28 days (+/-7) after the second vaccine dose. AZD1222 recipients given second doses at about 4 weeks or at about 12 weeks were pooled, since spike-specific TCR depth and breadth were not found to differ between the two schedules. Samples from vaccinated people were obtained from the UK trials COV001 and COV002, which included a single-blind randomized controlled phase 2/3 trial of AZD1222 (ChAdOx1 nCoV-19) in healthy adults. For TCRbeta chain sequencing, PBMC samples from trial participants were taken at day 0 and at day 28 after the second dose. The germline V gene gives CDR1 as SGHTS and CDR2 as YDEGEE. V is clipped by 4 bases and J by 4 bases, and the sequence between their germline boundaries is 14 bases long. The CDR3 measures 14 amino acids from cysteine to phenylalanine. Only CDR3 DNA is held: 42 bases, read in frame from base 1. The CDR3 regions of human TCRbeta chains were subjected to immunosequencing. The source study handled its data this way. TCRs in the repertoires were compared against a reference library of SARS-CoV-2-specific TCRs that had been generated with the MIRA antigen-specificity platform. Breadth was defined as the fraction of unique TCRs that were SARS-CoV-2-associated, and depth was defined as the fraction of total T cells that were SARS-CoV-2-associated. Using the MIRA data, each spike-specific TCR was mapped to the spike region that the TCR reacts to and placed in a CD4 or CD8 class. Log10-transformed breadth and depth values were compared by one-way ANOVA with Sidak's multiple comparisons tests. TCRdb re-hosts the immuneACCESS table, in-frame sequences only. Its copies lack some clones; in the studies checked, an unresolved V gene accounts for under half of them, and the cause for the rest is not known. Clone size and V and J calls were adopted from that table, with D and trimming inferred from the DNA. The sample table lists approximately 150,000 clones, 92% of them with a count of one. Around 0.99% of the sample is taken by the ten largest.

Rearrangement joined TRBV5-8 to TRBJ1-2; the D gene is perhaps TRBD1, from 6 matching bases. This material consisted of peripheral blood, taken 28 days after the second AZD1222 dose. This TCR came from an adult who received the AZD1222 COVID-19 vaccine. The nucleotide sequence reads TGTGCCAGCAGCCTCATTGGGGGCTCCTATGGCTACACCTTC. Translation gives CASSLIGGSYGYTF.